Shown below are 16 T cell receptor beta chains from a single sample sequenced in a study of T cells in Graves' hyperthyroidism and ophthalmopathy. Researchers took RNA transcripts and amplified the TCR beta CDR3 regions from them. When the TCR CDR3 underwent first-round RT-PCR, the HTBI primer set was used. TCRdb called the multiplex PCR reads again in MiXCR, with one record for every CDR3 protein. The profile shows about 570,000 distinct CDR3 sequences, around 45% of them singletons. The sample comprised peripheral blood or thyroid tissue (not recorded which). These receptors were obtained from an adult woman with Graves' disease, either hyperthyroidism or ophthalmopathy (not recorded which).

In its sample, this clonotype was seen a few times. The rearrangement links TRBV19 to TRBJ1-1, with D perhaps matching TRBD1 (6 bases). Per the germline V gene, CDR1 is LNHDA and CDR2 is SQIVND (reference sequence). V lost 7 bases to trimming and J lost 4 bases, with 19 bases between them. The CDR3 sequence is 15 residues long. CDR3 coding DNA: TGTGCCAGTACCGACCCTCCGGGGGCGGCCACTGAAGCTTTCTTT. Translated, it gives CASTDPPGAATEAFF. The full variable domain, completed using reference TRBV19 and TRBJ1-1, is DGGITQSPKYLFRKEGQNVTLSCEQNLNHDAMYWYRQDPGQGLRLIYYSQIVNDFQKGDIAEGYSVSREKKESFPLTVTSAQKNPTAFYLCASTDPPGAATEAFFGQGTRLTVV.

There are a few counts of this clonotype. V is TRBV7-6 and J is TRBJ1-4, with D unresolved. The CDR3 has 13 amino acids. V was trimmed by 4 bases and J by 7 bases, leaving 10 bases between them. Germline lookup yields CDR1 SGHVS and CDR2 FNYEAQ. The CDR3 region is CASSSRDSEKLFF. In nucleotides, the CDR3 is TGTGCCAGCAGCTCCCGTGATAGTGAAAAACTGTTTTTT.

This clonotype showed up just a few times. The CDR3: CSLGLGKSGNTIYF. Here the CDR3 DNA reads TGCAGCTTGGGATTGGGGAAATCTGGAAACACCATATATTTT. The chain is built from TRBV29-1 and TRBJ1-3; D is uncertain. Trimming took 8 bases from V and 1 from J, leaving 15 bases between them. The CDR3 has 14 residues. Germline V gene lookup returns CDR1 SQVTM and CDR2 ANQGSEA.

The J gene is TRBJ2-5, the V gene TRBV7-3; D ambiguous. Trimming left V 4 bases short and J 5 bases short, with 11 bases between. This CDR3 has 13 amino acids. Looked up from germline, CDR1 is SGHTA and CDR2 is FQGTGA. CDR3 residues: CASSSSPSETQYF. The DNA for the CDR3 is TGTGCCAGCAGCTCCTCGCCTAGTGAGACCCAGTACTTC.

This clonotype was observed at least ten times. The chain uses TRBV5-1 and TRBJ1-5, with D tentatively TRBD1 (6 bases). Germline CDR1 reads SGHRS; CDR2 reads YFSETQ. CDR3 length: 15 amino acids. Trimming removed 1 base from V and 6 bases from J, with 14 bases in between. The CDR3 loop reads CASSLLGGPGQPQHF. As DNA, the CDR3 is TGCGCCAGCAGCTTGTTGGGGGGGCCGGGTCAGCCCCAGCATTTT.

Notes on this clonotype: The CDR3 does not end in the conserved phenylalanine or tryptophan, so this is likely a read error. V is TRBV7-6 and J is TRBJ1-6, with D possibly TRBD1 on 5 matching bases. Germline CDR1 reads SGHVS; CDR2 reads FNYEAQ. V shed 5 bases and J shed 7 bases, with 15 bases lying between them. There are 15 residues in the CDR3. Written as DNA, the CDR3 is TGTGCCAGCAGCCCCGGGACTAGCGGGAATTCACCCCTCCACTTG. This encodes CASSPGTSGNSPLHL.

To note about this clonotype: As the CDR3 is not closed by the conserved phenylalanine or tryptophan, this likely results from a read error. The limits of the CDR3 on the DNA are not certain, so only TCRdb's listed CDR3 is given. V is TRBV12-3 or TRBV12-4 and J is TRBJ2-6; TRBD1 is taken as the D call from the table, unchecked against the DNA. The CDR3 region is 11 residues in length, termini included. CDR3 loop: CASSFGAGRLV.

The chain is built from TRBV19 and TRBJ1-6; D not resolved. V lost 7 bases, J lost 12 bases, and 16 bases lay in between. Looked up from germline, CDR1 is LNHDA and CDR2 is SQIVND (reference sequence). The CDR3 loop spans 13 amino acids. The CDR3 DNA reads as TGTGCCAGTACAATCGACGAGGCGGGACCCCTCCACTTT. Amino acid sequence: CASTIDEAGPLHF. Using reference TRBV19 and TRBJ1-6 for the parts outside the CDR3, the full variable domain is DGGITQSPKYLFRKEGQNVTLSCEQNLNHDAMYWYRQDPGQGLRLIYYSQIVNDFQKGDIAEGYSVSREKKESFPLTVTSAQKNPTAFYLCASTIDEAGPLHFGNGTRLTVT.

Ten or more counts support this clonotype. The rearrangement uses TRBV7-2 and TRBJ2-5, with 8 bases identical to TRBD1. The CDR3 runs 15 residues. CDR1 and CDR2 (germline): SGHTA, FQGNSA. V lost 3 bases and J lost 5; bases outside the gene matches: 8. The CDR3 DNA reads TGTGCCAGCAGCTTCGGACAGGGTGTTTATGAGACCCAGTACTTC. As protein: CASSFGQGVYETQYF. Full variable domain (rest looked up from reference TRBV7-2 and TRBJ2-5): GAGVSQSPSNKVTEKGKDVELRCDPISGHTALYWYRQSLGQGLEFLIYFQGNSAPDKSGLPSDRFSAERTGGSVSTLTIQRTQQEDSAVYLCASSFGQGVYETQYFGPGTRLLVL.

This clonotype was counted many times. The chain carries TRBV2 and TRBJ1-1; 7 bases are shared with TRBD1. The CDR3 runs to 13 residues. CDR1 and CDR2 from the germline V gene are SNHLY and FYNNEI. This chain's CDR3 is CAVGTETNTEAFF. The CDR3 region has the DNA TGTGCAGTGGGGACAGAAACGAACACTGAAGCTTTCTTT.

As regards this clonotype: The junction and the germline gene differ at one end; a read error may be behind it. The gene calls are TRBV2 and TRBJ2-7; perhaps TRBD1 as D (5 bases). The CDR3 extends over 14 amino acids. CDR1 is SNHLY and CDR2 is FYNNEI in the germline V gene. CDR3 in DNA: TGTGCCTGCAGACATATCGACAGCCCCGACGAGCAGTACTTC. Protein sequence: CACRHIDSPDEQYF.

This clonotype has at least ten counts. The rearrangement uses TRBV5-5 and TRBJ2-7; TRBD2 matches at 8 bases. The CDR3 contains 14 residues. The V segment lost 4 bases and the J segment 3 bases; nucleotides outside the gene matches: 6. In germline, CDR1 is SGHKS, CDR2 YYEKEE (reference sequence). This chain's CDR3 is CASSRTSSGYEQYF. CDR3 bases: TGTGCCAGCAGCAGGACTAGCTCCGGCTACGAGCAGTACTTC.

This clonotype was seen ten or more times. The chain links TRBV20-1 to TRBJ1-5; perhaps TRBD1 as D (6 bases). The CDR3 runs to 15 residues. V lost 3 bases to trimming and J lost 2 bases, with 14 bases between them. The germline V gene has CDR1 DFQATT and CDR2 SNEGSKA (reference sequence). The CDR3 sequence is CSASGGPMGNQPQHF. Written as DNA, the CDR3 is TGCAGTGCTAGTGGGGGGCCGATGGGCAATCAGCCCCAGCATTTT.

J is TRBJ1-1 and V is TRBV10-3; 7 bases align to TRBD1. The CDR3 length is 13 residues. The germline CDR1 and CDR2 sequences are ENHRY and SYGVKD. V shed 6 bases and J 2 bases; nucleotides not matched to a gene: 3. The CDR3 DNA is TGTGCCATCAGAGGGGGCGATAACACTGAAGCTTTCTTT. This encodes CAIRGGDNTEAFF.

The gene calls are TRBV7-9 and TRBJ2-5, with unresolved D. The V gene lost 2 bases and the J gene lost 7 bases, with 11 bases spanning the gap. CDR1 and CDR2 (germline): SEHNR, FQNEAQ (reference sequence). CDR3 size: 13 residues. The CDR3 here is CASSLTLRTTQYF. CDR3 in DNA: TGTGCCAGCAGCTTAACTTTGAGGACGACCCAGTACTTC.

Comment on this clonotype: One end of the junction does not line up with germline, which may come from a read error. This chain joins TRBV20-1 and TRBJ2-7; 8 bases agree with TRBD2. The CDR3 is 13 amino acids. Germline V gene sequence: CDR1 DFQATT, CDR2 SNEGSKA (reference sequence). The CDR3 protein is CSALGLGLYKQYF. CDR3 coding DNA: TGCAGTGCTCTGGGACTAGGTCTCTACAAGCAGTACTTC.